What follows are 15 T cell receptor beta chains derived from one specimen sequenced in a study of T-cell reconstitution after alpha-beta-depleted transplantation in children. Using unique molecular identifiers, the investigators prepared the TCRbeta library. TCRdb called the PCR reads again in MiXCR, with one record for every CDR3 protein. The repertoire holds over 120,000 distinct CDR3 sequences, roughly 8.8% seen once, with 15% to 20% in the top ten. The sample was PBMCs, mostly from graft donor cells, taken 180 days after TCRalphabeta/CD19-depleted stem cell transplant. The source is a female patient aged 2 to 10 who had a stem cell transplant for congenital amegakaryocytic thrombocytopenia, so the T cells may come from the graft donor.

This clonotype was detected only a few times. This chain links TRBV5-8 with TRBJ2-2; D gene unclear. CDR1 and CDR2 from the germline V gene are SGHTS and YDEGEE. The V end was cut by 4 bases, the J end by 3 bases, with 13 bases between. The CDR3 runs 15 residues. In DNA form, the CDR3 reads TGTGCCAGCAGCCGCCCTGTGGGTTACACCGGGGAGCTGTTTTTT. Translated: CASSRPVGYTGELFF.

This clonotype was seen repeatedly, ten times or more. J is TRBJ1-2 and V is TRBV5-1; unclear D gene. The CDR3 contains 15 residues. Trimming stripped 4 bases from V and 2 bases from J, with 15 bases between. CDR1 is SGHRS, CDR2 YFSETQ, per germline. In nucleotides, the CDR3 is TGCGCCAGCAGCATGGAGGGTTGGGGAAACTATGGCTACACCTTC. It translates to CASSMEGWGNYGYTF.

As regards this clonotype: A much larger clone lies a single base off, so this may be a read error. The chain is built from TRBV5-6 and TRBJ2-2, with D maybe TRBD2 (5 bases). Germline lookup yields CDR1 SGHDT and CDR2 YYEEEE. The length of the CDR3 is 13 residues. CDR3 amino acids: CAGSLPRTAELFF. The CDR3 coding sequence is TGTGCCGGCAGCTTGCCTAGGACTGCGGAGCTGTTTTTT.

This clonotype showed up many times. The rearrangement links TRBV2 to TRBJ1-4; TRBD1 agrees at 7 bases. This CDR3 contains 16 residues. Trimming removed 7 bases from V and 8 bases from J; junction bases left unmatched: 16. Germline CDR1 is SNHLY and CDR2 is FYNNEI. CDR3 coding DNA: TGTGCCAGCAAAAAAACAGGGACAGTTAGAGGGGAAAAACTGTTTTTT. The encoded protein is CASKKTGTVRGEKLFF.

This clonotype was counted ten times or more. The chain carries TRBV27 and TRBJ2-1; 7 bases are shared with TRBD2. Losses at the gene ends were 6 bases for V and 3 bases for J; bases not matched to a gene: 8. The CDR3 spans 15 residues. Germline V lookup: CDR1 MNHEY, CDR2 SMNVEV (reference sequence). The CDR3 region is CASSSSSGYYNEQFF. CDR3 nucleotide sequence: TGTGCCAGCAGCAGCTCTAGCGGTTACTACAATGAGCAGTTCTTC.

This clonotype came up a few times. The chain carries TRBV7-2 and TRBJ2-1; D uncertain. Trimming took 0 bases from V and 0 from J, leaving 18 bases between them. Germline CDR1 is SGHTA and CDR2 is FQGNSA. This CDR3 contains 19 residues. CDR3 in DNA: TGTGCCAGCAGCTTAGCGGGCCGGTTACAGTTCTTCTCCTACAATGAGCAGTTCTTC. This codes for CASSLAGRLQFFSYNEQFF.

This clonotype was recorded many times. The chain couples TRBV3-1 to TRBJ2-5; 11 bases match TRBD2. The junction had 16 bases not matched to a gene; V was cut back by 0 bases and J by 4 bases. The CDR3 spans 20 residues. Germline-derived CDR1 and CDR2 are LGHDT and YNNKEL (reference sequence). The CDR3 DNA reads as TGTGCCAGCAGCCAAGATTCCTTCTCTACTAGCGGGAGACTTCCAGAGACCCAGTACTTC. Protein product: CASSQDSFSTSGRLPETQYF.

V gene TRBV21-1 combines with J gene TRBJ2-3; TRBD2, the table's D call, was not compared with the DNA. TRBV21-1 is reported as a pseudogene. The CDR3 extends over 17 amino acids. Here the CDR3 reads CASSKVGRVYGTDTQYF. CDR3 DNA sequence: TGTGCCAGCAGCAAAGTAGGGAGGGTGTATGGCACAGATACGCAGTATTTT.

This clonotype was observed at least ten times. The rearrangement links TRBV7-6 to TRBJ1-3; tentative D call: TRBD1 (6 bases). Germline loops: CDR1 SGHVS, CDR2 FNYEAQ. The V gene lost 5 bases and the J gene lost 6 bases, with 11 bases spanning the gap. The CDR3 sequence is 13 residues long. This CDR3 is CASSGRQENTIYF. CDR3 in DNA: TGTGCCAGCAGCGGAAGACAGGAAAACACCATATATTTT.

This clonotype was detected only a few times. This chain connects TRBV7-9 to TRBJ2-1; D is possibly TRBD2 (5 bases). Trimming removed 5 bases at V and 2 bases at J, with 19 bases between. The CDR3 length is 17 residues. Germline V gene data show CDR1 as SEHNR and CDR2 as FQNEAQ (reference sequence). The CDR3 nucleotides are TGTGCCAGCAGCCCAGCATTACCTCGGGGAACCTACAATGAGCAGTTCTTC. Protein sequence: CASSPALPRGTYNEQFF.

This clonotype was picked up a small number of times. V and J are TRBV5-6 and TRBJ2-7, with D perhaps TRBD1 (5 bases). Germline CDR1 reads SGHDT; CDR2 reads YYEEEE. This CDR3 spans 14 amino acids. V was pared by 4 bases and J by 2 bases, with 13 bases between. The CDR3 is CASSRTLPPYEQYF. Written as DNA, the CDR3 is TGTGCCAGCAGCCGGACACTTCCACCCTACGAGCAGTACTTC.

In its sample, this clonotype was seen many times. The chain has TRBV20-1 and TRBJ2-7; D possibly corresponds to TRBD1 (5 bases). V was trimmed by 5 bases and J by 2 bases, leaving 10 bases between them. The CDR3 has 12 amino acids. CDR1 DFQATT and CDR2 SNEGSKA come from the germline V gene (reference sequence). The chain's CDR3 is CSAGKGPYEQYF. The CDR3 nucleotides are TGCAGTGCTGGCAAGGGGCCCTACGAGCAGTACTTC.

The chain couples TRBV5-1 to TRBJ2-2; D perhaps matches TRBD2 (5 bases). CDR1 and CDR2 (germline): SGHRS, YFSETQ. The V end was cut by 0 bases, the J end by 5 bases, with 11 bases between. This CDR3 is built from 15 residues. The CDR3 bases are TGCGCCAGCAGCTTGGTAGGGCCGGGGACCGGGGAGCTGTTTTTT. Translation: CASSLVGPGTGELFF.

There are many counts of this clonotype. CDR3 region: CSARGHPSSYEQYF. The CDR3 DNA is TGCAGTGCTAGAGGCCATCCGAGCTCCTACGAGCAGTACTTC. The chain has TRBV20-1 and TRBJ2-7; D unclear. CDR3 length: 14 amino acids. Germline V gene sequence: CDR1 DFQATT, CDR2 SNEGSKA (reference sequence). Trimming left V 1 base short and J 0 bases short, with 10 bases between.

The CDR3 DNA follows: TGCAGTGCTAGAGAACAGGGTAGCCCCTCTTTGCCTGAAGCTTTCTTT. This encodes CSAREQGSPSLPEAFF. The V call is TRBV20-1, the J call TRBJ1-1, with a weak D call TRBD1 (6 bases). From germline, CDR1 is DFQATT and CDR2 SNEGSKA (reference sequence). The CDR3 spans 16 residues. The V and J ends lost 0 bases and 6 bases respectively, with 20 bases between them.